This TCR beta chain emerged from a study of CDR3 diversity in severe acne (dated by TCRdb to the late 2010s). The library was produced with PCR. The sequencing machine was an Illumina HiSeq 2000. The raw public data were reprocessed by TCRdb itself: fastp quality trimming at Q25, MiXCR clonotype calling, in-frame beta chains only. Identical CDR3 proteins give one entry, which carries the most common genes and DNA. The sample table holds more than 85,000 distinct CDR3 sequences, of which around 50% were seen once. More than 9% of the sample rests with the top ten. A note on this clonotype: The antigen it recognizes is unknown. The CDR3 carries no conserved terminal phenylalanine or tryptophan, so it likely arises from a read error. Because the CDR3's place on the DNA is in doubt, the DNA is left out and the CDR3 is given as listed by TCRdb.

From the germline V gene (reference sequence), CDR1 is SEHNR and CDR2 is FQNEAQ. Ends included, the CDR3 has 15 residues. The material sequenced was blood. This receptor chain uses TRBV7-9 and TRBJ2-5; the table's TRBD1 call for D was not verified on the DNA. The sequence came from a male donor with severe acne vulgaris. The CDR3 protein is CASTSTGVYGYTFGS.